The 27 T cell receptor beta chains below all came from one sample that was sequenced in a study of human T cells and chemical hapten exposure. The starting material, unfractionated whole blood, was used for total RNA extraction. TCRdb processed the 5' RACE reads anew with MiXCR; each CDR3 protein has one entry. The profile shows some 150,000 distinct CDR3 sequences, around 4.4% of them singletons. These receptor sequences come from a female donor in good health.

Ten or more counts support this clonotype. The chain combines TRBV6-2 or TRBV6-3 with TRBJ2-3, with TRBD2 identical over 11 bases. The length of the CDR3 is 17 residues. Germline CDR1 is MNHEY and CDR2 is SVGEGT. V was clipped by 6 bases and J by 5 bases; unmatched bases: 13. The chain's CDR3 is CASRRTPSGGSGDTQYF. CDR3 nucleotide sequence: TGTGCCAGCAGACGGACTCCTAGCGGGGGGTCTGGAGATACGCAGTATTTT.

The sample holds many counts of this clonotype. V gene TRBV2 combines with J gene TRBJ2-3; D is unclear. V was pared by 11 bases and J by 3 bases, with 6 bases between. This CDR3 is built from 10 residues. Germline loops: CDR1 SNHLY, CDR2 FYNNEI. The CDR3 region is CARGTDTQYF. DNA of the CDR3: TGTGCCCGAGGTACAGATACGCAGTATTTT.

The table lists this clonotype with many counts. The chain employs TRBV12-3 or TRBV12-4 and TRBJ2-1, with TRBD2 matching over 9 bases. This CDR3 comprises 16 residues. Trimming took 1 base from V and 6 from J; bases not matched to a gene: 7. This CDR3 is CASSLGGGDRFNEQFF. For the CDR3, the DNA is TGTGCCAGCAGTTTAGGCGGGGGGGACAGATTCAATGAGCAGTTCTTC.

This clonotype occurred many times. This sequence joins TRBV7-6 and TRBJ2-4; a possible D gene is TRBD2 (7 bases). The CDR3 totals 19 residues. Germline V gene data show CDR1 as SGHVS and CDR2 as FNYEAQ. Trimming pared 2 bases from V and 0 bases from J, leaving 20 bases between. The CDR3 DNA is TGTGCCAGCAGCTTAAGGACGGGGGGCCTCACCGAAGCCAAAAACATTCAGTACTTC. Encoded protein: CASSLRTGGLTEAKNIQYF. Based on the CDR3 plus reference TRBV7-6 and TRBJ2-4, the full variable domain is GAGVSQSPRYKVTKRGQDVALRCDPISGHVSLYWYRQALGQGPEFLTYFNYEAQQDKSGLPNDRFSAERPEGSISTLTIQRTEQRDSAMYRCASSLRTGGLTEAKNIQYFGAGTRLSVL.

This clonotype was seen repeatedly, ten times or more. The J gene is TRBJ2-3, the V gene TRBV7-7; D might be TRBD1 (5 bases). This CDR3 contains 14 residues. Trimming shortened V by 5 bases and J by 0 bases, and 9 bases separated the two germline ends. The V gene's germline CDR1 is SSHAT and CDR2 FNYEAQ (reference sequence). The DNA for the CDR3 is TGTGCCAGCAGCCAACAGGCGAGCACAGATACGCAGTATTTT. Protein sequence: CASSQQASTDTQYF. The variable domain in full, with the rest retrieved from reference TRBV7-7 and TRBJ2-3, is GAGVSQSPRYKVTKRGQDVTLRCDPISSHATLYWYQQALGQGPEFLTYFNYEAQPDKSGLPSDRFSAERPEGSISTLTIQRTEQRDSAMYRCASSQQASTDTQYFGPGTRLTVL.

The chain is built from TRBV12-3 or TRBV12-4 and TRBJ1-2, with D unclear. Deletions cut 3 bases from V and 8 bases from J, with 16 bases between. The CDR3 is 14 residues long. CDR3 amino acids: CASSFPRRGGGYTF. The CDR3 nucleotides are TGTGCCAGCAGTTTCCCCCGTCGGGGTGGCGGCTACACCTTC.

This clonotype has a count of ten or more. CDR3 nucleotides: TGTGCCAGCAGCGCTAGACTAGGCGCGGGGGTCGACACTGAAGCTTTCTTT. Translating it yields CASSARLGAGVDTEAFF. This sequence joins TRBV5-4 and TRBJ1-1, with D perhaps matching TRBD1 (5 bases). CDR3 size: 17 residues. Trimming left V 4 bases short and J 3 bases short, with 22 bases between. Germline V gene lookup returns CDR1 SGHNT and CDR2 YYREEE (reference sequence). Using reference TRBV5-4 and TRBJ1-1 for the parts outside the CDR3, the full variable domain is ETGVTQSPTHLIKTRGQQVTLRCSSQSGHNTVSWYQQALGQGPQFIFQYYREEENGRGNFPPRFSGLQFPNYSSELNVNALELDDSALYLCASSARLGAGVDTEAFFGQGTRLTVV.

This clonotype has ten or more counts. This chain links TRBV12-3 or TRBV12-4 with TRBJ1-1; possibly TRBD1 for D (6 bases). This CDR3 comprises 14 residues. The V end was cut by 8 bases, the J end by 1 base, with 14 bases between. The CDR3 DNA reads as TGTGCCAGCCGAGAAGACAGGACGAACACTGAAGCTTTCTTT. As protein: CASREDRTNTEAFF.

This clonotype was found a few times. This chain connects TRBV12-3 or TRBV12-4 to TRBJ2-1, with TRBD2 matching 8 bases. The CDR3 runs to 16 residues. V trimming: 5 bases; J trimming: 7 bases; junction bases outside the gene matches: 13. The CDR3 spells CASSTPGLGVVNEQFF. The CDR3 nucleotides are TGTGCCAGCAGTACCCCGGGACTAGGGGTTGTAAATGAGCAGTTCTTC.

This clonotype was seen many times. The chain recombines TRBV7-6 with TRBJ1-2, with TRBD1 as a possible D gene (5 bases). Germline V gene sequence: CDR1 SGHVS, CDR2 FNYEAQ. Trimming took off 0 bases at V and 4 bases at J, with 6 bases between the two ends. The CDR3 extends over 13 amino acids. The CDR3 sequence: CASSLAQGYGYTF. The CDR3 DNA reads TGTGCCAGCAGCTTAGCGCAGGGCTATGGCTACACCTTC.

This clonotype was detected ten times or more. The chain carries TRBV9 and TRBJ1-4, with D unresolved. The CDR3 has 13 residues. Germline lookup yields CDR1 SGDLS and CDR2 YYNGEE. Trimming left V 3 bases short and J 8 bases short, with 11 bases between. The CDR3 DNA sequence: TGTGCCAGCAGCGCCCGGCCTAGCGAAAAACTGTTTTTT. Residues: CASSARPSEKLFF.

This clonotype was observed at least ten times. The chain is built from TRBV29-1 and TRBJ1-1; TRBD1 matches at 8 bases. CDR3 size: 11 residues. J was trimmed by 4 bases and V by 7 bases; bases with no gene match: 2. CDR1 SQVTM and CDR2 ANQGSEA come from the germline V gene. For the CDR3, the DNA is TGCAGCGGCGACAGGGGCACTGAAGCTTTCTTT. This encodes CSGDRGTEAFF.

Ten or more counts support this clonotype. This chain joins TRBV7-2 and TRBJ1-1; the match to TRBD1 covers 9 bases. The germline CDR1 and CDR2 sequences are SGHTA and FQGNSA. The V gene end was trimmed by 3 bases and the J gene end by 6 bases; junction bases not matched to a gene: 5. The CDR3 contains 14 residues. Written as DNA, the CDR3 is TGTGCCAGCAGCTTTGTGAACAGGGGGCCTGAAGCTTTCTTT. Its translation: CASSFVNRGPEAFF.

By share, this clonotype counts as medium-sized. The V gene is TRBV28, the J gene TRBJ1-6; unclear D gene. V lost 7 bases to trimming and J lost 0 bases, with 10 bases between them. This CDR3 has 15 residues. From germline, CDR1 is MDHEN and CDR2 SYDVKM. This chain's CDR3 is CASKTTSSYNSPLHF. CDR3 bases: TGTGCCAGCAAAACAACTAGCTCCTATAATTCACCCCTCCACTTT. The whole variable domain, remainder taken from reference TRBV28 and TRBJ1-6, is DVKVTQSSRYLVKRTGEKVFLECVQDMDHENMFWYRQDPGLGLRLIYFSYDVKMKEKGDIPEGYSVSREKKERFSLILESASTNQTSMYLCASKTTSSYNSPLHFGNGTRLTVT.

Many counts were recorded for this clonotype. V and J are TRBV19 and TRBJ2-1, with 9 bases fitting TRBD2. With V trimmed by 3 bases and J by 10 bases, 10 bases remained unmatched. Germline-derived CDR1 and CDR2 are LNHDA and SQIVND (reference sequence). The CDR3 length is 15 residues. The chain's CDR3 is CASSIGLAGSQEQFF. As DNA, the CDR3 is TGTGCCAGTAGTATCGGTCTAGCGGGGTCTCAAGAGCAGTTCTTC.

A remark on this clonotype: A much larger clonotype is one base distant, so this may be a read error. V and J are TRBV5-1 and TRBJ2-1; unclear D gene. This CDR3 spans 12 amino acids. Looked up from germline, CDR1 is SGHRS and CDR2 is YFSETQ. The chain's CDR3 is CASSLRSNGQFF. DNA of the CDR3: TGCGCCAGCAGCCTACGGTCGAATGGGCAGTTCTTC.

The table lists this clonotype with many counts. The rearrangement uses TRBV12-3 or TRBV12-4 and TRBJ2-3; D remains unclear. Trimming cost V 4 bases and J 8 bases, with 10 bases left between them. CDR3 size: 12 residues. The CDR3 loop reads CASSSAAGTQYF. As DNA, the CDR3 is TGTGCCAGCAGTTCCGCCGCAGGTACGCAGTATTTT.

This clonotype was seen ten or more times. This CDR3 reads CAWSEGTANNQPQHF. In nucleotides, the CDR3 is TGTGCCTGGAGTGAGGGGACAGCGAACAATCAGCCCCAGCATTTT. The chain combines TRBV30 with TRBJ1-5; 7 positions agree with TRBD1. V dropped 1 base and J dropped 3; count of bases not matched to a gene: 6. Germline V gene sequence: CDR1 GTSNPN, CDR2 SVGIG (reference sequence). The CDR3 length is 15 residues.

This clonotype was recorded many times. In nucleotides, the CDR3 is TGTGCCAGCAGTTACGATTCAAGGACAGGGACCACTCTGAACACTGAAGCTTTCTTT. Translating it yields CASSYDSRTGTTLNTEAFF. This chain joins TRBV6-2 or TRBV6-3 and TRBJ1-1, with TRBD1 matching over 8 bases. Trimming took 2 bases from V and 0 from J; bases not matched to a gene: 14. CDR3 length: 19 residues. Germline V gene data show CDR1 as MNHEY and CDR2 as SVGEGT.

This clonotype came up many times. This chain's CDR3 is CSALSGGPSDTQYF. DNA for the CDR3: TGCAGTGCTCTCAGCGGGGGGCCATCAGATACGCAGTATTTT. This sequence joins TRBV20-1 and TRBJ2-3, with 9 bases fitting TRBD2. The CDR3 is 14 residues long. Looked up from germline, CDR1 is DFQATT and CDR2 is SNEGSKA (reference sequence). V trimming: 5 bases; J trimming: 4 bases; junction bases outside the gene matches: 7.

This clonotype showed up many times. V and J are TRBV6-6 and TRBJ1-2; 8 bases fit TRBD1. The ends lost 6 bases at V and 4 bases at J; junction bases unmatched: 4. Per germline, CDR1 MNHNY and CDR2 SVGAGI (reference sequence). The CDR3 consists of 13 residues. The CDR3 region has the DNA TGTGCCAGCAGCGGGACAGGAGCCTATGGCTACACCTTC. Protein product: CASSGTGAYGYTF.

The rearrangement uses TRBV3-1 and TRBJ2-7; 13 bases line up with TRBD2. J was trimmed by 8 bases and V by 1 base; bases with no gene match: 14. The germline V gene encodes CDR1 LGHDT and CDR2 YNNKEL (reference sequence). The CDR3 totals 18 residues. The chain's CDR3 is CASSQGLAGGWGEPKQYF. The CDR3 bases are TGTGCCAGCAGCCAAGGACTAGCGGGGGGATGGGGGGAGCCTAAGCAGTACTTC.

This clonotype was seen many times. V is TRBV9 and J is TRBJ1-1; maybe TRBD1 (5 bases). Germline assignment: CDR1 SGDLS and CDR2 YYNGEE. Deletions cut 4 bases from V and 0 bases from J, with 16 bases between. This CDR3 has 16 amino acids. The CDR3 spells CASSPQVGGVNTEAFF. The CDR3, as DNA: TGTGCCAGCAGCCCCCAGGTCGGGGGGGTGAACACTGAAGCTTTCTTT. The whole variable domain, remainder taken from reference TRBV9 and TRBJ1-1, is DSGVTQTPKHLITATGQRVTLRCSPRSGDLSVYWYQQSLDQGLQFLIQYYNGEERAKGNILERFSAQQFPDLHSELNLSSLELGDSALYFCASSPQVGGVNTEAFFGQGTRLTVV.

This clonotype was seen at least ten times. This chain joins TRBV2 and TRBJ2-7, with 9 bases lining up with TRBD1. The germline V gene has CDR1 SNHLY and CDR2 FYNNEI. This CDR3 contains 16 residues. The ends lost 9 bases at V and 0 bases at J; junction bases unmatched: 12. The chain's CDR3 is CASSGTGRISSYEQYF. For the CDR3, the DNA is TGTGCCAGTTCGGGGACAGGGCGAATTAGCTCCTACGAGCAGTACTTC.

This clonotype has ten or more counts. CDR3 amino acids: CASSYAWGGLNTEAFF. The CDR3 nucleotides read TGTGCCAGCAGTTATGCCTGGGGGGGATTGAACACTGAAGCTTTCTTT. V usage is TRBV6-2 or TRBV6-3 and J usage is TRBJ1-1; TRBD1 is a possible D gene (5 bases). Germline V gives CDR1 MNHEY, CDR2 SVGEGT. The germline V and J ends were trimmed by 3 bases and 0 bases, with 14 bases remaining between them. The CDR3 has 16 amino acids.

This clonotype was observed many times. This chain joins TRBV7-9 and TRBJ2-3; D uncertain. The CDR3 has 16 residues. V was pared by 0 bases and J by 5 bases, with 15 bases between. CDR1 is SEHNR, CDR2 FQNEAQ, per germline (reference sequence). CDR3 sequence reads: CASSLADMGVGDTQYF. The CDR3 DNA reads as TGTGCCAGCAGCTTAGCCGACATGGGCGTTGGAGATACGCAGTATTTT.

This clonotype was observed many times. V gene TRBV2 combines with J gene TRBJ1-5; 8 nucleotides agree with TRBD1. This CDR3 is built from 14 residues. J lost 5 bases, V lost 6 bases, and 6 bases had no gene match. The germline V gene encodes CDR1 SNHLY and CDR2 FYNNEI. The CDR3 bases are TGTGCCAGCAGATTGGACAGGGTCGATCAGCCCCAGCATTTT. Protein sequence: CASRLDRVDQPQHF.